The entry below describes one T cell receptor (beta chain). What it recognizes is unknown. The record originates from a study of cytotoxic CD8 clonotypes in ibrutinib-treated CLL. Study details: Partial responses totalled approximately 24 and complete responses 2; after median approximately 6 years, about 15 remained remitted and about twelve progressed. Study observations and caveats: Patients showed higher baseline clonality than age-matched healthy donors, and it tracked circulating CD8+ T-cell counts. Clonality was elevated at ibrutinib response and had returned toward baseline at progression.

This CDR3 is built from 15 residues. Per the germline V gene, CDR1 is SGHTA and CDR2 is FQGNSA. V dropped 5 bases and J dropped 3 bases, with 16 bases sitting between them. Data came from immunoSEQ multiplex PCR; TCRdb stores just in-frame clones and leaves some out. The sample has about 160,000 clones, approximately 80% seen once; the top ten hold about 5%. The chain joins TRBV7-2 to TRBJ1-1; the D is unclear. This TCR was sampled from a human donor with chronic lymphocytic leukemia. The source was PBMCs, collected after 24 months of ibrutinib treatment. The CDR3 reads CASSRKPGLDTEAFF. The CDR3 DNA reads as TGTGCCAGCAGCCGTAAGCCCGGGTTGGACACTGAAGCTTTCTTT.